Presented here are 4 T cell receptor beta chains from one specimen sequenced in a study of cytomegalovirus exposure and HLA in healthy donors. This PCR relied on a set of 60 Vbeta primers and 13 Jbeta primers. Only in-frame clones appear in the TCRdb table, and some are missing; sequencing was by immunoSEQ multiplex PCR. The table gives under 130,000 clones; the top ten clones make up around 3.2% of it. Sequenced input: PBMCs. Receptor source: a man between 40 and 49 years old in good health and CMV-seronegative.

The rearrangement uses TRBV6-5 and TRBJ2-1, with 13 positions matching TRBD2. The CDR3 spans 15 residues. V trimming: 6 bases; J trimming: 8 bases; junction bases outside the gene matches: 7. CDR1 is MNHEY and CDR2 is SVGAGI in the germline V gene. The CDR3, as DNA: TGTGCCAGCAGCAGGACTAGCGGGGGTTGGGATGAGCAGTTCTTC. This codes for CASSRTSGGWDEQFF.

V gene TRBV29-1 combines with J gene TRBJ2-7, with 9 bases lining up with TRBD1. Germline CDR1 is SQVTM and CDR2 is ANQGSEA. Trimming cost V 6 bases and J 5 bases; bases outside gene matches: 5. The CDR3 contains 12 residues. The CDR3 DNA sequence: TGCAGCGTACCGGGACAGGGCAACGAGCAGTACTTC. Its protein is CSVPGQGNEQYF.

The J gene is TRBJ1-1, the V gene TRBV15; no definite D call. Germline V gives CDR1 LNHNV, CDR2 YYDKDF (reference sequence). The CDR3 has 14 residues. The ends were cut back, 5 bases at V and 3 bases at J, with 13 bases in the middle. The DNA for the CDR3 is TGTGCCACCAGCGGCGGTCGCGGAGACACTGAAGCTTTCTTT. As protein: CATSGGRGDTEAFF.

V usage is TRBV6-1 and J usage is TRBJ2-5, with TRBD2 as a possible D gene (6 bases). The DNA end is more similar to TRBJ2-7, so the J call may be wrong. Germline V gene sequence: CDR1 MNHNS, CDR2 SASEGT. The length of the CDR3 is 13 residues. CDR3 bases: TGTGCCAGCAGTGATGGGGCGGGGAACGAGCAGTACTTC. As protein: CASSDGAGNEQYF.